This record concerns one TCR beta chain sequence. The data were taken from a study of T cells in Graves' hyperthyroidism and ophthalmopathy. Study-wide background: Peripheral blood draws took place at initial diagnosis, ahead of any treatment.

Authors of the study amplified TCR beta CDR3 regions from RNA transcripts. HTBI primers drove first-round RT-PCR of the TCR CDR3. MiXCR, applied by TCRdb to the multiplex PCR reads, yields one record per CDR3 protein. The sample consists of approximately 570,000 distinct CDR3 sequences, 20% of them appearing once. Germline V CDR1 and CDR2: SGHAT, FQNNGV. Trimming shortened V by 0 bases and J by 4 bases, and 12 bases separated the two germline ends. The CDR3 has 16 amino acids. What was sequenced was blood. The TCR was taken from a man aged 35-49 years with Graves' ophthalmopathy. The J gene is TRBJ2-2, the V gene TRBV11-2; TRBD2 might be the D (5 bases). The CDR3 here is CASSLDSAGVTGELFF. For the CDR3, the DNA is TGTGCCAGCAGCTTAGATTCCGCGGGTGTCACCGGGGAGCTGTTTTTT.